This T cell receptor beta chain was identified in a study of cytomegalovirus exposure and HLA in healthy donors. The CDR3 is made up of 17 amino acids. With 4 bases clipped from V and 6 bases from J, the junction kept 7 bases outside the gene matches. Germline-derived CDR1 and CDR2 are SGHTA and FQGTGA. Study-level points and caveats: As confirmed in vitro, a few CMV-associated chains were specific for CMV antigens.

Vbeta (60) and Jbeta (13) primers were used in the PCR. Assay: immunoSEQ multiplex PCR; the TCRdb copy retains only in-frame clones and omits some. Of some 150,000 clones listed, about 83% are singletons. About this clone: Its antigen is currently unknown.

The TCR originated in a woman aged 25 to 39 in good health and CMV-seronegative. The sequenced sample consisted of PBMCs. The rearrangement links TRBV7-3 to TRBJ2-2; 14 bases line up with TRBD2. The CDR3 loop reads CASSSPGGLAGAGELFF. The CDR3, as DNA: TGTGCCAGCAGCTCACCTGGGGGACTAGCGGGAGCCGGGGAGCTGTTTTTT. Full variable domain (outside the CDR3, taken from reference TRBV7-3 and TRBJ2-2): GAGVSQTPSNKVTEKGKYVELRCDPISGHTALYWYRQSLGQGPEFLIYFQGTGAADDSGLPNDRFFAVRPEGSVSTLKIQRTERGDSAVYLCASSSPGGLAGAGELFFGEGSRLTVL.